The entry that follows covers one T cell receptor (beta chain) sequence. The sample belongs to a study of shared clonotypes between healthy human individuals. Sequencing was performed with immunoSEQ multiplex PCR; in TCRdb, only in-frame clones are kept and a portion is missing. The sample records around 2.3 million clones, about 94% being singletons. Sequencing was performed on naive CD4+ T cells sorted from blood. Subset of the sample: CD45RA+ positively selected. The TCR originated in a man younger than 35 in good health.

The CDR3 loop is CASSFRPVESYTF. CDR3 nucleotides: TGTGCCAGCAGCTTCAGGCCGGTGGAAAGCTACACCTTC. The V gene is TRBV7-9, the J gene TRBJ1-2; D unclear. This CDR3 contains 13 residues. Germline CDR1 is SEHNR and CDR2 is FQNEAQ (reference sequence). Trimming removed 3 bases from V and 9 bases from J, with 14 bases in between.